This TCR beta chain was sequenced during a study of blood T cells in healthy people across ages. The use of a sample-barcoded 5' primer and a J-beta primer mix characterized a second PCR of roughly 6 to 11 cycles. TCRdb passed the 5' RACE reads through MiXCR, listing each CDR3 protein once. Among about 1.8 million distinct CDR3 sequences listed, about 50% were seen once. This TCR derives from a woman aged 35 to 49 in good health. Sequencing was performed on blood.

The CDR3 DNA is TGCAGCGTGGAAAGGACAGGGGTCTACAATGAGCAGTTCTTC. It yields the protein CSVERTGVYNEQFF. V is TRBV29-1 and J is TRBJ2-1, with 9 nucleotides matching TRBD1. The V segment lost 6 bases and the J segment 3 bases; nucleotides outside the gene matches: 6. The CDR3 is 14 amino acids. The germline V gene encodes CDR1 SQVTM and CDR2 ANQGSEA.